This TCR beta chain appears in the sequencing data of a study of early T cells in non-severe SARS-CoV-2 infection. TCRdb recomputed calls from the 5' RACE reads with MiXCR, one row per CDR3 protein. This table holds roughly 67,000 distinct CDR3 sequences, over 9% found once. The CDR3 contains 14 residues. Per germline, CDR1 MDHEN and CDR2 SYDVKM. Trimming at V came to 0 bases and at J to 5 bases, leaving 1 base not matched to a gene. The TCR sequence derives from an adult who was a healthcare worker with PCR-confirmed SARS-CoV-2 infection or an uninfected control (not recorded which). What was sequenced was whole blood. V and J are TRBV28 and TRBJ2-4, with TRBD1 matching 7 bases. CDR3 in DNA: TGTGCCAGCAGTTTATGGGGACAGCAAAACATTCAGTACTTC. Protein sequence: CASSLWGQQNIQYF.